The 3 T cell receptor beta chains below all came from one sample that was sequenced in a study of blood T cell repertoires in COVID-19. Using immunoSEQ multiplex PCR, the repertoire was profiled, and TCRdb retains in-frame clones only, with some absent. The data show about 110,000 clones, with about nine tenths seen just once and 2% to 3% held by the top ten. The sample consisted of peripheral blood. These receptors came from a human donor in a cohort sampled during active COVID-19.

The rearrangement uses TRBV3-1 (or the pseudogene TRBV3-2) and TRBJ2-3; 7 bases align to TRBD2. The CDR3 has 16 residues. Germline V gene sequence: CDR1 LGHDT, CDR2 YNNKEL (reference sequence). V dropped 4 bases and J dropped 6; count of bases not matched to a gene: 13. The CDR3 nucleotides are TGTGCCAGCAGCCCCGGACTAGTTCGGGTTAGCGATACGCAGTATTTT. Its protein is CASSPGLVRVSDTQYF.

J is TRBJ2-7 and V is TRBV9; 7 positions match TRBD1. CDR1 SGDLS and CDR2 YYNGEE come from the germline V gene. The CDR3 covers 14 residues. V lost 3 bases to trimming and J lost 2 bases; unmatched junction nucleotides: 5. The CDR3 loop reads CASSATGVAYEQYF. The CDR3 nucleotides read TGTGCCAGCAGCGCTACAGGGGTGGCCTACGAGCAGTACTTC. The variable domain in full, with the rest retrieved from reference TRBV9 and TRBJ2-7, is DSGVTQTPKHLITATGQRVTLRCSPRSGDLSVYWYQQSLDQGLQFLIQYYNGEERAKGNILERFSAQQFPDLHSELNLSSLELGDSALYFCASSATGVAYEQYFGPGTRLTVT.

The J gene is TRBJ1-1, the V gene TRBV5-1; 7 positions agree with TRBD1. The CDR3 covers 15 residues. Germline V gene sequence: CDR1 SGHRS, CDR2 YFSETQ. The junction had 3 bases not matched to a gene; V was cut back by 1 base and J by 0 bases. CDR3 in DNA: TGCGCCAGCAGCTTGAATACAGGGGTGAACACTGAAGCTTTCTTT. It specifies CASSLNTGVNTEAFF.